The sequence of this T cell receptor (beta chain) was determined in a study of graft-versus-host responses after intestinal transplantation. In the study overall: Multivisceral, liver-intestinal, or isolated intestinal grafts went to recipients. Every recipient had anti-thymocyte globulin induction and 2 to 4 years of tacrolimus plus steroids.

Clones were sequenced by immunoSEQ multiplex PCR, and TCRdb holds only the in-frame ones, with some missing. This sample has tens of thousands of clones, with roughly 90% found just once. About this clone: As yet, its antigen is unknown.

With 0 bases clipped from V and 6 bases from J, the junction kept 5 bases outside the gene matches. This CDR3 is built from 15 residues. CDR1 and CDR2 from the germline V gene are SGHDT and YYEEEE. Study-wide results and caveats: Graft-donor T cell macrochimerism in patients accompanied high graft-versus-host to host-versus-graft clonal ratios in allografts.

The input for sequencing was unstimulated CD8+ T cells sorted from spleen or lymph node cells, taken before intestinal transplant. The chain employs TRBV5-6 and TRBJ2-1, with 8 nucleotides matching TRBD2. The receptor comes from a human donor who received an intestinal transplant. This chain's CDR3 is CASSLAAGRVNEQFF. The CDR3 DNA reads as TGTGCCAGCAGCTTGGCTGCCGGGAGGGTCAATGAGCAGTTCTTC.